This T cell receptor (beta chain) originates from a study of T-cell memory formation after mild COVID-19. cDNA libraries for TCR alpha and TCR beta, carrying sample barcodes and UMIs, came from 5'RACE with constant-segment primers. MiXCR, applied by TCRdb to the 5' RACE reads, yields one record per CDR3 protein. The data contain 85,000 to 130,000 distinct CDR3 sequences, over 10% of them singletons. Broader study findings: Some clones that responded turned up in pre-infection memory, which suggests that cross-reactive memory joined in. Day 15 to 85 contracting clones showed balanced CD4/CD8; later expanders leaned CD4+.

In regard to this clonotype: Its specificity is not known.

This CDR3 spans 13 amino acids. V was trimmed by 3 bases and J by 2 bases, leaving 10 bases between them. The V gene's germline CDR1 is DFQATT and CDR2 SNEGSKA (reference sequence). V usage is TRBV20-1 and J usage is TRBJ1-2; D ambiguous. This clonotype was sampled from an adult woman who had mild COVID-19 (a few samples of this study predate the infection). Cell type and time point are not known. The material sequenced was PBMCs or a T cell subset sorted from them (not recorded which). The CDR3 reads CSASPGRNYGYTF. The CDR3 coding sequence is TGCAGTGCTAGTCCCGGACGGAACTATGGCTACACCTTC.